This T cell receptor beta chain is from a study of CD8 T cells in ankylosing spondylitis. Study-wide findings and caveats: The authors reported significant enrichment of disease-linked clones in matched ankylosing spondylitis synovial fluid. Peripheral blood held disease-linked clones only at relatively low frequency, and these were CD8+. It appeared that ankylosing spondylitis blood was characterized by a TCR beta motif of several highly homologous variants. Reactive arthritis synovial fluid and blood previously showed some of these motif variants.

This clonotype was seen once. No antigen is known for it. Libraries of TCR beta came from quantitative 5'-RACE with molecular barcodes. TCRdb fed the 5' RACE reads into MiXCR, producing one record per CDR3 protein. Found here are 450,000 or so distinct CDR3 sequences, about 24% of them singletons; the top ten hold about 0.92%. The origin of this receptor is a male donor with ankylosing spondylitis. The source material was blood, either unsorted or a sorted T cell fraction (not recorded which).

The CDR3 sequence: CASSPNLYNEQFF. CDR3 coding DNA: TGTGCCAGCAGCCCAAACCTTTACAATGAGCAGTTCTTC. The rearrangement links TRBV7-9 to TRBJ2-1, with D hard to call. The CDR3 has 13 amino acids. V lost 5 bases, J lost 4 bases, and 9 bases lay in between. The germline CDR1 and CDR2 sequences are SEHNR and FQNEAQ (reference sequence).